The subject of this entry is one TCR beta chain. Hyperthyroidism was considered stable when no ophthalmopathy appeared within 18 months of follow-up. Hyperthyroidism in these 18- to 65-year-old patients was newly diagnosed, lasting under 2 months. Amplification of TCR beta CDR3 regions used RNA transcripts. Second-round multiplex PCR came after first-round RT-PCR with HTBI primers. Each CDR3 protein gets one entry after TCRdb re-called the multiplex PCR reads with MiXCR. The table has just over 600,000 distinct CDR3 sequences, about a fifth seen once. The germline gives CDR1 SGHVS, CDR2 FQNEAQ. This CDR3 comprises 16 residues. V was shortened by 1 base and J by 0 bases, with 12 bases between the two germline ends. The entry originates in a study of Graves' ophthalmopathy and Graves' hyperthyroidism.

This receptor was identified in a woman under 30 with stable Graves' hyperthyroidism. Some clones in this sample may be carry-over from other donors' samples. Material: peripheral blood. The V gene is TRBV7-8, the J gene TRBJ1-2; D is unclear. The CDR3 loop is CASSLVGRSANYGYTF. The DNA for the CDR3 is TGTGCCAGCAGCTTAGTTGGGAGGAGCGCTAACTATGGCTACACCTTC.